This TCR beta chain was recovered during a study of cytomegalovirus exposure and HLA in healthy donors. The wider study: Falling in the Caucasian-associated ancestry cluster were about 80% of 398 genotyped donors.

Germline V gene sequence: CDR1 SGHKS, CDR2 YYEKEE (reference sequence). This CDR3 contains 15 residues. V shed 4 bases, J shed 6 bases, and the junction held 9 bases outside the gene matches. PCR amplification relied on 60 Vbeta primers (plus 13 Jbeta primers). The protocol was immunoSEQ multiplex PCR, while the TCRdb copy is restricted to in-frame clones and leaves out a portion. The data contain 200,000 to 250,000 clones, around 75% of them singletons. The V and J genes are TRBV5-5 and TRBJ2-2; 7 bases match TRBD2. Source material: PBMCs. The clonotype comes from a woman aged 25 to 39 in good health and CMV-seronegative. The CDR3 reads CASSTGTTVAGELFF. The CDR3, as DNA: TGTGCCAGCAGCACCGGGACTACCGTCGCCGGGGAGCTGTTTTTT.